The TCR beta chain under discussion was sequenced for a study of cytomegalovirus exposure and HLA in healthy donors. About the study: Across 350 to 500 genotyped donors, 81% landed in the Caucasian-associated ancestry cluster.

General study points: Reports state that TCR beta sequences accurately predicted most subjects' HLA-A and HLA-B alleles. Later on, analysis showed that most CMV-associated TCR beta chains appeared to be HLA-restricted. There were some V segments, including TRBV6-2 and TRBV6-3, excluded as indistinguishable.

Turning to this clone: Its antigen remains unidentified.

The V end was cut by 6 bases, the J end by 5 bases, with 11 bases between. Germline V gene sequence: CDR1 SGDLS, CDR2 YYNGEE. The CDR3 contains 13 residues. Primers included in the PCR were 60 Vbeta and 13 Jbeta primers. Measured with immunoSEQ multiplex PCR; TCRdb has only the in-frame clones, and not every one. The sample records around 130,000 clones, approximately 86% being singletons. Material: PBMCs. This clonotype originated in a boy aged 5-17 years in good health and CMV-seronegative. The chain has TRBV9 and TRBJ2-2, with a weak D call TRBD1 (6 bases). The CDR3: CASNLGGTGELFF. The DNA for the CDR3 is TGTGCCAGCAACTTAGGGGGTACCGGGGAGCTGTTTTTT. Full variable domain (outside the CDR3, taken from reference TRBV9 and TRBJ2-2): DSGVTQTPKHLITATGQRVTLRCSPRSGDLSVYWYQQSLDQGLQFLIQYYNGEERAKGNILERFSAQQFPDLHSELNLSSLELGDSALYFCASNLGGTGELFFGEGSRLTVL.